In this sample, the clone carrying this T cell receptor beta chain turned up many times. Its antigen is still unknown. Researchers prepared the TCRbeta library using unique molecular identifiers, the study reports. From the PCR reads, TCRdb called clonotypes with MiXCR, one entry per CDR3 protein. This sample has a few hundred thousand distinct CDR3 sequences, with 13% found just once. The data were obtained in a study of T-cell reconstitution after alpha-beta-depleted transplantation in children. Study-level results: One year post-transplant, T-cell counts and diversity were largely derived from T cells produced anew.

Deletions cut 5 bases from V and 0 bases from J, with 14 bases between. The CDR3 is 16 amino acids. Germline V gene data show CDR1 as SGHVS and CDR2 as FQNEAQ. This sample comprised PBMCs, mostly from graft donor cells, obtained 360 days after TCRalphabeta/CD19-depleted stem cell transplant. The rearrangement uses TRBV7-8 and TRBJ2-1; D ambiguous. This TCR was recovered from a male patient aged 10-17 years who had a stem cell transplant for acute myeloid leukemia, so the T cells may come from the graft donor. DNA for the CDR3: TGTGCCAGCAGCCCAGGAGCGCGGAGCTCCTACAATGAGCAGTTCTTC. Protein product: CASSPGARSSYNEQFF.